Listed below are T cell receptor beta chains from one sample, sequenced in a study of T-cell memory formation after mild COVID-19. One entry per CDR3 protein, called by TCRdb with MiXCR from the 5' RACE reads. The sample lists around 370,000 distinct CDR3 sequences, around a fifth occurring once. Specimen: PBMCs or a T cell subset sorted from them (not recorded which). The receptors derive from an adult woman who had mild COVID-19 (a few samples of this study predate the infection). Cell type and time point are not known. Each CDR3 is given without its conserved first and last residue. A D gene is named only where the DNA matches it firmly.

d_call: -; j_call: TRBJ1-4; v_call: TRBV25-1; cdr3_aa: ASSATGTLSEKLF
d_call: -; j_call: TRBJ2-1; v_call: TRBV7-6; cdr3_aa: ASSLGYTGRGNEQF
d_call: TRBD2; j_call: TRBJ2-2; v_call: TRBV6-5; cdr3_aa: ASSYTRTSGPPGELF
d_call: TRBD1; j_call: TRBJ1-6; v_call: TRBV20-1; cdr3_aa: SAVETRGSGGISNSPLH
d_call: -; j_call: TRBJ2-5; v_call: TRBV6-2/TRBV6-3; cdr3_aa: ASSYVSRQETQY
d_call: -; j_call: TRBJ2-5; v_call: TRBV7-2; cdr3_aa: ASSYTPPETQY
d_call: TRBD1; j_call: TRBJ2-7; v_call: TRBV7-6; cdr3_aa: ASSLDQGAATEQY
d_call: TRBD1; j_call: TRBJ1-2; v_call: TRBV24-1; cdr3_aa: AIRQGASGYT
d_call: -; j_call: TRBJ2-3; v_call: TRBV7-9; cdr3_aa: ASSFIYTDTQY
d_call: -; j_call: TRBJ1-6; v_call: TRBV7-2; cdr3_aa: ASSEYRDSPLH
d_call: -; j_call: TRBJ2-7; v_call: TRBV2; cdr3_aa: ASSVGPTKAEQY
d_call: TRBD2; j_call: TRBJ2-3; v_call: TRBV29-1; cdr3_aa: SVETISGGASDTQY
d_call: -; j_call: TRBJ2-1; v_call: TRBV14; cdr3_aa: ASSPRWYNEQF
d_call: -; j_call: TRBJ2-7; v_call: TRBV7-3; cdr3_aa: ASSQDYRYEQY
d_call: TRBD2; j_call: TRBJ2-1; v_call: TRBV30; cdr3_aa: AWLAGTSQF
d_call: -; j_call: TRBJ1-1; v_call: TRBV4-1; cdr3_aa: ASSRGEVNTEAF
d_call: -; j_call: TRBJ2-1; v_call: TRBV4-1; cdr3_aa: ASSPTWTEPTEQF
d_call: -; j_call: TRBJ2-7; v_call: TRBV24-1; cdr3_aa: ATSDILSTATPYEQY
d_call: -; j_call: TRBJ1-1; v_call: TRBV2; cdr3_aa: ASSYGSQGGAF
d_call: -; j_call: TRBJ1-2; v_call: TRBV29-1; cdr3_aa: SVEWRVGFYGYT
d_call: TRBD1; j_call: TRBJ1-1; v_call: TRBV29-1; cdr3_aa: SVRTGVNTEAF
d_call: TRBD2; j_call: TRBJ2-1; v_call: TRBV5-1; cdr3_aa: ASSFRLADTNNEQF
d_call: -; j_call: TRBJ1-5; v_call: TRBV19; cdr3_aa: ASSIRDFNQPQH
d_call: TRBD2; j_call: TRBJ2-7; v_call: TRBV5-1; cdr3_aa: ASSYRSGGGYEQY
d_call: -; j_call: TRBJ2-5; v_call: TRBV10-2; cdr3_aa: ASSLPSYQGGRRETQY
d_call: -; j_call: TRBJ1-4; v_call: TRBV21-1; cdr3_aa: ASSKGMASRPF
d_call: -; j_call: TRBJ1-6; v_call: TRBV30; cdr3_aa: AWSVPQPARYNSPLH
d_call: TRBD2; j_call: TRBJ2-7; v_call: TRBV5-1; cdr3_aa: ASSPGERDFYEQY
d_call: -; j_call: TRBJ1-1; v_call: TRBV27; cdr3_aa: ASSFPGVTEAF
d_call: -; j_call: TRBJ1-2; v_call: TRBV29-1; cdr3_aa: SVQRGRPSGYT
d_call: -; j_call: TRBJ1-6; v_call: TRBV7-9; cdr3_aa: ASSLATSITNSPLH
d_call: -; j_call: TRBJ2-6; v_call: TRBV21-1; cdr3_aa: ASSKWPWGVAGANVLT
d_call: -; j_call: TRBJ2-2; v_call: TRBV5-1; cdr3_aa: ASSLEGLNTGELF
d_call: -; j_call: TRBJ1-4; v_call: TRBV4-3; cdr3_aa: ASSQGLRINEKLF